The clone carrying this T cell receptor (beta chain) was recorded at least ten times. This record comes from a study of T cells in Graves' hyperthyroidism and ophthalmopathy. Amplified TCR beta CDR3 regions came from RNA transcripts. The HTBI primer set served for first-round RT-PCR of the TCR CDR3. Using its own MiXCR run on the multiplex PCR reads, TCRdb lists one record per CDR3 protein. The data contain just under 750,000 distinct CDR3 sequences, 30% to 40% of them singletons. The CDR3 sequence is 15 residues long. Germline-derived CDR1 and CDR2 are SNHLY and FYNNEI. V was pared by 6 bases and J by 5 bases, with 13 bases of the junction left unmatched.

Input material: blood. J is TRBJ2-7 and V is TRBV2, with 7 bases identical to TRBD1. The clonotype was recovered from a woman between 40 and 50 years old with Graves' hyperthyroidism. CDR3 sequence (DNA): TGTGCCAGCAGCGCCGACAGGGAAGGGGATAACGAGCAGTACTTC. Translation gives CASSADREGDNEQYF.